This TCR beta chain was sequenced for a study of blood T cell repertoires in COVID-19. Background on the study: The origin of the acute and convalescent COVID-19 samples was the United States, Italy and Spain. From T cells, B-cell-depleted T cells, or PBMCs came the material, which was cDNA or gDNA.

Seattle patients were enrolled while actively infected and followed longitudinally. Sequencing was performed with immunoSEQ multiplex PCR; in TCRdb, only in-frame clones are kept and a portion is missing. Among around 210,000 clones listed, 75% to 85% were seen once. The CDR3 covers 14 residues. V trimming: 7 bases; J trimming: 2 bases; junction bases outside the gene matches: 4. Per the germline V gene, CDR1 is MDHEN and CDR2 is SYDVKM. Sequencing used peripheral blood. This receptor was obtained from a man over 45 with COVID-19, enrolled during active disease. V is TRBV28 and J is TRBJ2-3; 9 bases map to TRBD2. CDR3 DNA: TGTGCCAGCAATCTAGCGGGGCTCACAGATACGCAGTATTTT. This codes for CASNLAGLTDTQYF. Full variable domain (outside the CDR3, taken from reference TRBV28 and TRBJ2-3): DVKVTQSSRYLVKRTGEKVFLECVQDMDHENMFWYRQDPGLGLRLIYFSYDVKMKEKGDIPEGYSVSREKKERFSLILESASTNQTSMYLCASNLAGLTDTQYFGPGTRLTVL.